Listed below are T cell receptor beta chains from one sample, sequenced in a study of shared clonotypes between healthy human individuals. This table comes from immunoSEQ multiplex PCR, and its TCRdb copy is limited to in-frame clones, with some not included. The table records 2.3 million or so clones, roughly 93% of them present only once. Source material: naive CD4+ T cells from PBMCs. The source is a man between 18 and 29 years old in good health. Some clones in this sample may be carry-over from other donors' samples. Both conserved end residues are part of each CDR3. A D gene is named only where the DNA matches it firmly.

d_gene,j_gene,len,v_gene,CDR3aa,CDR3nt
TRBD1,TRBJ1-1,13,TRBV5-1,CASSVTGGTEAFF,TGCGCCAGCAGCGTAACAGGGGGCACTGAAGCTTTCTTT
TRBD2,TRBJ2-1,15,TRBV12-5,CASGLAGVSYNEQFF,TGTGCTAGTGGCTTAGCGGGGGTTTCCTACAATGAGCAGTTCTTC
TRBD1,TRBJ1-2,15,TRBV6-4,CASSLLAGTGYGYTF,TGTGCCAGCAGTCTTCTTGCCGGGACAGGGTATGGCTACACCTTC
TRBD1,TRBJ1-2,14,TRBV7-9,CASRPPGQGYGYTF,TGTGCCAGCAGACCACCTGGACAGGGGTATGGCTACACCTTC
NA,TRBJ2-7,12,TRBV5-6,CASSRIRDGTGF,TGTGCCAGCAGCAGAATCCGGGACGGCACTGGCTTC
NA,TRBJ1-1,12,TRBV29-1,CSVEDRGPGAFF,TGCAGCGTTGAAGATCGCGGGCCTGGAGCTTTCTTT
NA,TRBJ1-6,12,TRBV25-1,CASSEPNSPLHF,TGTGCCAGCAGTGAGCCTAATTCACCCCTCCACTTT
NA,TRBJ2-1,14,TRBV15,CATSPTSSYNEQFF,TGTGCCACCAGCCCTACTAGCTCCTACAATGAGCAGTTCTTC
NA,TRBJ1-1,12,TRBV28,CATYARGPEAFF,TGTGCCACCTATGCGCGGGGGCCAGAAGCTTTCTTT
TRBD2,TRBJ2-3,17,TRBV7-2,CASSAGLAGGWADTQYF,TGTGCCAGCAGCGCGGGACTAGCGGGAGGTTGGGCAGATACGCAGTATTTT
TRBD2,TRBJ2-7,21,TRBV28,CASSLRGLAGIANRGRYEQYF,TGTGCCAGCAGTTTGAGGGGACTAGCGGGAATTGCGAATAGGGGTCGTTACGAGCAGTACTTC